One and the same sample provided the 7 T cell receptor beta chains below, sequenced in a study of shared clonotypes between healthy human individuals (dated by TCRdb to 2019 to 2021). Receptor amplification or capture employed the immunoSEQ multiplex PCR assay. TCRdb obtained this table from immuneACCESS and retained in-frame rearrangements with V and J assigned. These tables miss some clones; where compared with another copy, unresolved V genes account for less than half of the shortfall, and the remainder is unexplained. This sample holds some 2,500,000 clones; 80% to 95% were observed only once. The ten largest account for around 0.37% of the sample. The sample comprised naive CD4+ T cells from PBMCs. The sample's cell subset or site label is to be understood as: CD45RA+ positively selected. These receptors all stem from a man younger than 30 in good health. Some clones in this sample may be carry-over from other donors' samples.

V and J are TRBV7-2 and TRBJ1-1; 12 bases fit TRBD1. This CDR3 region has 15 residues. The trim removed 4 bases at V and 4 bases at J, leaving 4 bases unmatched. CDR1 is SGHTA, CDR2 FQGNSA, per germline. The CDR3 region has the DNA TGTGCCAGCAGCTCTCGGGGACAGGGGGCCACTGAAGCTTTCTTT. It translates to CASSSRGQGATEAFF.

The chain recombines TRBV7-8 with TRBJ2-3, with 7 bases identical to TRBD2. The CDR3 is made up of 21 amino acids. Losses at the gene ends were 3 bases for V and 1 base for J; bases not matched to a gene: 22. Germline loops: CDR1 SGHVS, CDR2 FQNEAQ. The CDR3 spells CASSFRNGRGRSSTGTDTQYF. CDR3 nucleotides: TGTGCCAGCAGCTTTCGAAATGGGCGCGGGAGATCCTCCACGGGCACAGATACGCAGTATTTT.

This clone was detected a few times. The chain couples TRBV9 to TRBJ1-5; possible D gene TRBD1, 6 bases. V was trimmed by 4 bases and J by 7 bases, leaving 18 bases between them. This CDR3 has 15 amino acids. Germline V gene sequence: CDR1 SGDLS, CDR2 YYNGEE. CDR3 amino acids: CASSQFSGAGQPQHF. CDR3 sequence (DNA): TGTGCCAGCAGCCAATTCTCGGGGGCGGGACAGCCCCAGCATTTT.

The rearrangement links TRBV30 to TRBJ1-4; D is uncertain. CDR1 and CDR2 (germline): GTSNPN, SVGIG (reference sequence). This CDR3 contains 14 residues. V shed 0 bases and J shed 7 bases, with 12 bases lying between them. In DNA, the CDR3 is TGTGCCTGGAGTGTATGGGCGGCGGGTGAAAAACTGTTTTTT. Protein sequence: CAWSVWAAGEKLFF.

V gene TRBV28 combines with J gene TRBJ1-1; D uncertain. The V end lost 8 bases, the J end lost 2 bases, and 3 bases lay between the germline ends. The CDR3 contains 10 residues. The germline V gene encodes CDR1 MDHEN and CDR2 SYDVKM. The CDR3 loop is CASVNTEAFF. The DNA of the CDR3 is TGTGCCAGCGTCAACACTGAAGCTTTCTTT.

The rearrangement uses TRBV7-8 and TRBJ2-1; 8 bases are shared with TRBD2. The CDR3 runs to 16 residues. V gave up 2 bases and J gave up 3 bases; unmatched junction bases: 6. Germline CDR1 reads SGHVS; CDR2 reads FQNEAQ. The CDR3 region is CASSLLWREDYNEQFF. CDR3 DNA: TGTGCCAGCAGCTTACTTTGGCGGGAGGACTACAATGAGCAGTTCTTC.

CDR3: CASRGGNSPLHF. The CDR3 DNA reads as TGTGCCAGCAGAGGGGGGAATTCACCCCTCCACTTT. V usage is TRBV28 and J usage is TRBJ1-6; D may be TRBD1 (6 bases). CDR1 is MDHEN and CDR2 is SYDVKM in the germline V gene. The CDR3 has 12 amino acids. V was pared by 6 bases and J by 7 bases, with 7 bases between.